This T cell receptor beta chain was sequenced in a study of T cells after yellow fever vaccination. To note about this clonotype: Its antigen is unidentified.

Study conclusions and caveats: There was a small share of clonotypes that showed up in both the CD4 and CD8 compartments.

With 0 bases clipped from V and 4 bases from J, the junction kept 1 base outside the gene matches. CDR1 and CDR2 (germline): SGHRS, YFSETQ. CDR3 length: 14 residues. In TCRdb, the 5' RACE reads were re-called with MiXCR into one record per CDR3 protein. The sample yields 500,000 to 550,000 distinct CDR3 sequences, just over 20% seen once. J is TRBJ1-2 and V is TRBV5-1; TRBD1 agrees at 9 bases. This clonotype was obtained from a man between 18 and 29 years old who received the YFV17D yellow fever vaccine. The specimen comprised PBMCs, sampled more than 20 days after the first yellow fever vaccination. The CDR3, as DNA: TGCGCCAGCAGCTTGGGGACAGGGGCCTATGGCTACACCTTC. Residues: CASSLGTGAYGYTF.